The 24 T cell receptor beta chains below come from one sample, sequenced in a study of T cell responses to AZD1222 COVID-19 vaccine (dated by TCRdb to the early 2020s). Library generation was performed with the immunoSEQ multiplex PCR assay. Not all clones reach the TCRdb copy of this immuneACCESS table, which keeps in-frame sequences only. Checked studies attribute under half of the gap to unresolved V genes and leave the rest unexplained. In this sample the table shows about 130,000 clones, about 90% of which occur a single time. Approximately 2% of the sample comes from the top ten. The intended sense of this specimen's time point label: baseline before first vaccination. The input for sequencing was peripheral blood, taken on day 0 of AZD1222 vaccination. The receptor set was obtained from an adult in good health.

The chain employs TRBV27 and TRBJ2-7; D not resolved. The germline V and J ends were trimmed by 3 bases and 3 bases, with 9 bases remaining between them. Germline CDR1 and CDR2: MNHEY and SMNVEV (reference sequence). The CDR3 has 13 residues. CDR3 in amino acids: CASSFGDHYEQYF. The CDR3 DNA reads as TGTGCCAGCAGTTTCGGAGACCACTACGAGCAGTACTTC.

Here the CDR3 DNA reads TGTGCCAGCTCACCAGTCAGCTGGAACTCTGGAAACACCATATATTTT. It translates to CASSPVSWNSGNTIYF. The chain employs TRBV18 and TRBJ1-3, with D hard to call. CDR3 size: 16 residues. In germline, CDR1 is KGHSH, CDR2 LQKENI. Trimming stripped 2 bases from V and 0 bases from J, with 11 bases between. Supplemented by reference TRBV18 and TRBJ1-3, the full variable domain reads NAGVMQNPRHLVRRRGQEARLRCSPMKGHSHVYWYRQLPEEGLKFMVYLQKENIIDESGMPKERFSAEFPKEGPSILRIQQVVRGDSAAYFCASSPVSWNSGNTIYFGEGSWLTVV.

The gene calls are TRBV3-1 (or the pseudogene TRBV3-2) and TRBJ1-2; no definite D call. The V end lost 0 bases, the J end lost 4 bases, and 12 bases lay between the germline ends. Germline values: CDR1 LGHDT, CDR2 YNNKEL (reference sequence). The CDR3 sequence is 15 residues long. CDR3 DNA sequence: TGTGCCAGCAGCCAAGATATGGCCAGGTCCTATGGCTACACCTTC. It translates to CASSQDMARSYGYTF.

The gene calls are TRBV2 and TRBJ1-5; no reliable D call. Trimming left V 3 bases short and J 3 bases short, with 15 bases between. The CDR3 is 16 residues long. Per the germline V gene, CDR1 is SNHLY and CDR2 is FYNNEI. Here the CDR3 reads CASSDLSRATNQPQHF. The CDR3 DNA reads TGTGCCAGCAGTGACCTATCCCGGGCTACCAATCAGCCCCAGCATTTT.

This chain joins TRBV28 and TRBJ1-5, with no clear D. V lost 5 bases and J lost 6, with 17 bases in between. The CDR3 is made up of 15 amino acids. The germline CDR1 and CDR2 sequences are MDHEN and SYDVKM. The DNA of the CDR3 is TGTGCCAGCAGTCCTTCTCCGGCTGTTAGTCAGCCCCAGCATTTT. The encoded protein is CASSPSPAVSQPQHF.

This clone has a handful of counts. CDR3 nucleotide sequence: TGTGCCAGTAGTATGGTAACAGGGATCCCCTACGAGCAGTACTTC. Its protein product is CASSMVTGIPYEQYF. This chain links TRBV19 with TRBJ2-7; D may be TRBD1 (6 bases). Germline V lookup: CDR1 LNHDA, CDR2 SQIVND (reference sequence). The ends were cut back, 3 bases at V and 2 bases at J, with 14 bases in the middle. The CDR3 loop spans 15 amino acids.

CDR3 DNA sequence: TGTGCCAGCAGCTTAGCTCCCGGAACCGGCCCCACCTTC. Its protein is CASSLAPGTGPTF. This chain links TRBV7-2 with TRBJ1-2; D is undetermined. Trimming cost V 0 bases and J 13 bases, with 15 bases left between them. CDR1 and CDR2 from the germline V gene are SGHTA and FQGNSA. CDR3 length: 13 residues.

CDR3 sequence reads: CASSSGGTQYF. The CDR3 nucleotides read TGTGCCAGCAGTTCAGGGGGGACCCAGTACTTC. The J gene is TRBJ2-5, the V gene TRBV12-3 or TRBV12-4; 7 positions match TRBD1. The CDR3 is made up of 11 amino acids. Unmatched junction bases numbered 0, after V lost 4 bases and J lost 7 bases.

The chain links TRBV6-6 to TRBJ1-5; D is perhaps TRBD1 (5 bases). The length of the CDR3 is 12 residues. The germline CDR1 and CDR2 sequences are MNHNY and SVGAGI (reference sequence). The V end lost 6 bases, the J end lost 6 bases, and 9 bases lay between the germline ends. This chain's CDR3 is CASRRQGQPQHF. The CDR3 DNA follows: TGTGCCAGCAGACGCCAGGGTCAGCCCCAGCATTTT.

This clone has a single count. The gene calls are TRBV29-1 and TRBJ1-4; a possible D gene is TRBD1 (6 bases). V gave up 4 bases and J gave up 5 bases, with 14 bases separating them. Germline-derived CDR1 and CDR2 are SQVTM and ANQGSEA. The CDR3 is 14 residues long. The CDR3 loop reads CSVAGGVYNEKLFF. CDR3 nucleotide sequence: TGCAGCGTTGCCGGGGGCGTTTACAATGAAAAACTGTTTTTT.

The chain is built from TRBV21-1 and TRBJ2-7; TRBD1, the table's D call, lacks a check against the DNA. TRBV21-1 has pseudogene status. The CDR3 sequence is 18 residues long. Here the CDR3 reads CASSDDPLGQGASYEQYF. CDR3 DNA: TGTGCCAGCAGCGACGATCCCCTAGGACAGGGAGCATCCTACGAGCAGTACTTC.

The CDR3 bases are TGTGCCAGCAGTACCGCCGGGACCTCTAATGAAAAACTGTTTTTT. Protein product: CASSTAGTSNEKLFF. This chain links TRBV27 with TRBJ1-4, with D possibly matching TRBD1 (5 bases). The CDR3 loop spans 15 amino acids. Germline values: CDR1 MNHEY, CDR2 SMNVEV (reference sequence). The V end lost 5 bases, the J end lost 3 bases, and 13 bases lay between the germline ends.

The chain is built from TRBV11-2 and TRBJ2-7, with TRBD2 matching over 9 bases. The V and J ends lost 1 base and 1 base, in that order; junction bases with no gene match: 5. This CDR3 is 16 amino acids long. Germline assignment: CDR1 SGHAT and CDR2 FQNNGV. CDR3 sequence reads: CASSLVAGDLSYEQYF. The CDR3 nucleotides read TGTGCCAGCAGCTTAGTAGCGGGGGACCTGTCCTACGAGCAGTACTTC.

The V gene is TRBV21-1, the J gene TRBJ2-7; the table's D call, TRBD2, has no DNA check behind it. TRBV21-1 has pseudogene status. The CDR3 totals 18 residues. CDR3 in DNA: TGTGCCAGCAGCACACTCGCGGGGGACATTCTCACCCCCTACGAGCAGTACTTC. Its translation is CASSTLAGDILTPYEQYF.

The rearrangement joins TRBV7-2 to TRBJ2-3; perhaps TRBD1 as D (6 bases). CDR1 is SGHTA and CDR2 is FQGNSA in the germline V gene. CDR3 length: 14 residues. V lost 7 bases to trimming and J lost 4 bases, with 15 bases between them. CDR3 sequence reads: CASTPWGRADTQYF. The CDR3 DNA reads TGTGCCAGCACCCCCTGGGGGCGCGCAGATACGCAGTATTTT.

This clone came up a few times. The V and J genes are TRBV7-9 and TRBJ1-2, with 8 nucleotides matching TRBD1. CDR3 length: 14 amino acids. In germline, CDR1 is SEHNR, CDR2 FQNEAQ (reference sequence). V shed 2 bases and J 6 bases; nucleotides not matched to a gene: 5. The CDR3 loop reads CASSLRGQGDGYTF. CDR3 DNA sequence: TGTGCCAGCAGCTTACGAGGACAGGGCGATGGCTACACCTTC. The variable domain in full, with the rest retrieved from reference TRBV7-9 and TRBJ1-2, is DTGVSQNPRHKITKRGQNVTFRCDPISEHNRLYWYRQTLGQGPEFLTYFQNEAQLEKSRLLSDRFSAERPKGSFSTLEIQRTEQGDSAMYLCASSLRGQGDGYTFGSGTRLTVV.

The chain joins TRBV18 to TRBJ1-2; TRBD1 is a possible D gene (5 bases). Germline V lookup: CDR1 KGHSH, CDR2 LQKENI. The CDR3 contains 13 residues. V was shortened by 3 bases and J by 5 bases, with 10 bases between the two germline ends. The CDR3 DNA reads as TGTGCCAGCTCACCTGACAGCAGATATGGCTACACCTTC. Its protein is CASSPDSRYGYTF.

CDR3 protein: CASSQLAGLGEQYF. The CDR3 DNA is TGCGCCAGCAGCCAATTGGCAGGGCTGGGTGAGCAGTACTTC. The chain uses TRBV4-3 and TRBJ2-7; D might be TRBD1 (5 bases). The CDR3 length is 14 residues. V gave up 2 bases and J gave up 7 bases, with 15 bases separating them. Germline values: CDR1 LGHNA, CDR2 YSLEER.

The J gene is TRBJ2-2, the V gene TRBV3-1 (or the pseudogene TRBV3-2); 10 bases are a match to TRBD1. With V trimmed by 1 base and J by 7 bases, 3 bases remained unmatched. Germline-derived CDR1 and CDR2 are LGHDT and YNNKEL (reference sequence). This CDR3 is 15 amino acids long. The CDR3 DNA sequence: TGTGCCAGCAGCCAAGGACAGGGGGCCGTCGGGGAGCTGTTTTTT. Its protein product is CASSQGQGAVGELFF.

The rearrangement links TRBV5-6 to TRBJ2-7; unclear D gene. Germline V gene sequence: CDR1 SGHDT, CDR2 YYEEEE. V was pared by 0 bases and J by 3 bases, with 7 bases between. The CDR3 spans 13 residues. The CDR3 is CASSLEGGYEQYF. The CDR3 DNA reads TGTGCCAGCAGCTTGGAGGGCGGCTACGAGCAGTACTTC.

DNA of the CDR3: TGTGCCAGCAGCTTTGAGACAGGGGGTGGCGAGCAGTACTTC. Its protein product is CASSFETGGGEQYF. This chain links TRBV7-6 with TRBJ2-7; 9 nucleotides align to TRBD1. The CDR3 extends over 14 amino acids. The V and J ends lost 3 bases and 6 bases, in that order; junction bases with no gene match: 6. Per germline, CDR1 SGHVS and CDR2 FNYEAQ. The full variable domain, its missing parts supplied by reference TRBV7-6 and TRBJ2-7, is GAGVSQSPRYKVTKRGQDVALRCDPISGHVSLYWYRQALGQGPEFLTYFNYEAQQDKSGLPNDRFSAERPEGSISTLTIQRTEQRDSAMYRCASSFETGGGEQYFGPGTRLTVT.

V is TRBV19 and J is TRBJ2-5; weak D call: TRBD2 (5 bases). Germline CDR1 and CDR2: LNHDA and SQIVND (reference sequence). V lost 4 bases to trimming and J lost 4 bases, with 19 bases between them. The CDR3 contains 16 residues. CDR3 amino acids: CASSTVTIPGRETQYF. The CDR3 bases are TGTGCCAGTAGTACTGTGACTATCCCCGGGCGAGAGACCCAGTACTTC.

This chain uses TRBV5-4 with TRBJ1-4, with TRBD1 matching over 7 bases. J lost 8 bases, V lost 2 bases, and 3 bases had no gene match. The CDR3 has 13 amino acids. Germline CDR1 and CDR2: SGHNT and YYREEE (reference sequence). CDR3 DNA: TGTGCCAGCAGCTTAGACAGGGTCGAAAAACTGTTTTTT. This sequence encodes CASSLDRVEKLFF.

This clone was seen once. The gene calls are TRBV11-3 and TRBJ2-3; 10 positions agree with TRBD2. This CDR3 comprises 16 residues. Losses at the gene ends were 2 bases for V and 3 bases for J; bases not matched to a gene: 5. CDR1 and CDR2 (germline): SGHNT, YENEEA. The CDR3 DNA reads TGTGCCAGCAGCTTAAGAGCGGGGGGGTTAACAGATACGCAGTATTTT. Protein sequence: CASSLRAGGLTDTQYF.